The T cell receptor (beta chain) described here comes from a study of human T cells and chemical hapten exposure. Whole-study findings and limits: High-frequency TCRs, those above 1 in 1000, stayed the same after DPC sensitization.

Time point indicated: patch test 2, 6 weeks after DPC sensitization. Treatment in this sample: therapeutic diphenylcyclopropenone sensitization with weekly scalp DPC. The study drew its donors from alopecia patients who were 18 to 70 years old and suitable for DPC. Regarding this clonotype: Its antigen is not known.

Looked up from germline, CDR1 is KGHDR and CDR2 is SFDVKD. Deletions cut 4 bases from V and 2 bases from J, with 16 bases between. The CDR3 is made up of 16 amino acids. In the library, unique molecular identifiers were attached to individual cDNA molecules. TCRdb re-derived calls from the RACE reads in MiXCR, one entry per CDR3 protein. The sample includes 100,000 or so distinct CDR3 sequences, about 9.6% of them seen just once. The source is a woman aged 40 to 50 with alopecia areata. Some clones in this sample may be carry-over from other donors' samples. This chain joins TRBV24-1 and TRBJ2-5; either TRBD1 or TRBD2 may fit D (5 bases each). The sequenced sample was whole blood, obtained in connection with sensitization to the hapten diphenylcyclopropenone (DPC). This chain's CDR3 is CATSDSGTEIQETQYF. The CDR3 DNA sequence: TGTGCCACCAGTGACTCCGGGACGGAAATTCAAGAGACCCAGTACTTC.